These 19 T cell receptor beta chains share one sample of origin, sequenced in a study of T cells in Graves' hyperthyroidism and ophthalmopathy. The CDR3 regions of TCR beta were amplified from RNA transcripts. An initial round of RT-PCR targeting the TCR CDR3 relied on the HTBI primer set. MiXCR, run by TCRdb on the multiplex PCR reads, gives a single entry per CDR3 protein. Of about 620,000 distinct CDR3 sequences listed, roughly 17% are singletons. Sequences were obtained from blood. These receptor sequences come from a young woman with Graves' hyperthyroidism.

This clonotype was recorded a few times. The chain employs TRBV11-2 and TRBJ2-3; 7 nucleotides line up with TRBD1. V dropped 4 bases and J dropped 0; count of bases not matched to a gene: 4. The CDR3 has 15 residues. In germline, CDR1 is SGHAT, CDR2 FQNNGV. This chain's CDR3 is CASSSGQVSTDTQYF. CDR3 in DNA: TGTGCCAGCAGCTCTGGACAGGTTAGCACAGATACGCAGTATTTT.

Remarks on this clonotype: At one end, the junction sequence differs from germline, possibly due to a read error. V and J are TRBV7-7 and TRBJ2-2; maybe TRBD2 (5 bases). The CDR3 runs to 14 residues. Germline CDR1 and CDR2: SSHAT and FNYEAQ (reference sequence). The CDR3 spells CASSLARGVGELFF. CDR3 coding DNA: TGTGCTAGCAGCTTAGCGCGCGGAGTCGGGGAGCTGTTTTTT. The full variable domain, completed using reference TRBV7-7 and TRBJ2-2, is GAGVSQSPRYKVTKRGQDVTLRCDPISSHATLYWYQQALGQGPEFLTYFNYEAQPDKSGLPSDRFSAERPEGSISTLTIQRTEQRDSAMYRCASSLARGVGELFFGEGSRLTVL.

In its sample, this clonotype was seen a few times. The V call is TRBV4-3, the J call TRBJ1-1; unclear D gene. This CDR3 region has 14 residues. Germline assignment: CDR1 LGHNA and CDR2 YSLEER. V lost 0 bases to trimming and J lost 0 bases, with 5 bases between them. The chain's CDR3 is CASSQDYLNTEAFF. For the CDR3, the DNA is TGCGCCAGCAGCCAAGACTATCTGAACACTGAAGCTTTCTTT.

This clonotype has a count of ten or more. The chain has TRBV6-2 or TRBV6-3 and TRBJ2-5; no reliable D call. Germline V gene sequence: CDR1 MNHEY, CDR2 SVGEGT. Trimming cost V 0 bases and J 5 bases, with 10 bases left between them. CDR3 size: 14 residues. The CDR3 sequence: CASSYSNRFETQYF. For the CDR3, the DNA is TGTGCCAGCAGTTACTCGAATCGGTTTGAGACCCAGTACTTC.

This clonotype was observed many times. This chain's CDR3 is CSVTFLRGLGMNEQFF. For the CDR3, the DNA is TGCAGCGTCACTTTCCTCAGGGGGCTAGGAATGAATGAGCAGTTCTTC. This rearrangement joins TRBV29-1 to TRBJ2-1; 8 positions agree with TRBD1. V was pared by 6 bases and J by 7 bases, with 17 bases of the junction left unmatched. The CDR3 extends over 16 amino acids. Germline CDR1 reads SQVTM; CDR2 reads ANQGSEA.

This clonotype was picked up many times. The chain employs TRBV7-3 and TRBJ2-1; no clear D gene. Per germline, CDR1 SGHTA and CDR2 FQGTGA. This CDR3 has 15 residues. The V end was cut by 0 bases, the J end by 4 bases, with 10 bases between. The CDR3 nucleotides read TGTGCCAGCAGCTTAACGGCTCCTAAATACAATGAGCAGTTCTTC. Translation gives CASSLTAPKYNEQFF. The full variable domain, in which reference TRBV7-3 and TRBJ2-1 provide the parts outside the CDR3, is GAGVSQTPSNKVTEKGKYVELRCDPISGHTALYWYRQSLGQGPEFLIYFQGTGAADDSGLPNDRFFAVRPEGSVSTLKIQRTERGDSAVYLCASSLTAPKYNEQFFGPGTRLTVL.

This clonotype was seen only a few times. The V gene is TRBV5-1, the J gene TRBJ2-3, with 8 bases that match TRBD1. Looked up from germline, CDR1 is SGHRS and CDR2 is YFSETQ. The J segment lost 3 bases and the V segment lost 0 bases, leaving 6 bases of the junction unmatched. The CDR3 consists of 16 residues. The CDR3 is CASSLGTGMATDTQYF. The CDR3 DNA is TGCGCCAGCAGCTTGGGGACAGGGATGGCAACAGATACGCAGTATTTT.

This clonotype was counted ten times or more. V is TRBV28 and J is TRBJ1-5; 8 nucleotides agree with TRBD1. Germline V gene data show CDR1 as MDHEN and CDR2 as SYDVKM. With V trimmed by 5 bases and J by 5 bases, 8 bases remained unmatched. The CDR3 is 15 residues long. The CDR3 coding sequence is TGTGCCAGCAGTCCCCACAGGGGGAACTATCAGCCCCAGCATTTT. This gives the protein CASSPHRGNYQPQHF.

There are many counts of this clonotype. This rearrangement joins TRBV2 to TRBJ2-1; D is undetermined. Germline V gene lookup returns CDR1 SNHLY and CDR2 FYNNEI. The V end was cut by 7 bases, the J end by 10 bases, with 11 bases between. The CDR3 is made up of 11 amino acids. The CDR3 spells CASKEFYEQFF. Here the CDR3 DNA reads TGTGCCAGCAAGGAATTTTACGAGCAGTTCTTC. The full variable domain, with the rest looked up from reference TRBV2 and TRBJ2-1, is EPEVTQTPSHQVTQMGQEVILRCVPISNHLYFYWYRQILGQKVEFLVSFYNNEISEKSEIFDDQFSVERPDGSNFTLKIRSTKLEDSAMYFCASKEFYEQFFGPGTRLTVL.

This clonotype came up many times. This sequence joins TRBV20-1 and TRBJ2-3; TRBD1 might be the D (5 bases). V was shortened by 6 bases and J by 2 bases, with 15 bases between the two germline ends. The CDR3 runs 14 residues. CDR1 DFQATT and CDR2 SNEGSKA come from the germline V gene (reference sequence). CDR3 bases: TGCAGTGCCCCAAGGGGTCCGGTCACAGATACGCAGTATTTT. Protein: CSAPRGPVTDTQYF.

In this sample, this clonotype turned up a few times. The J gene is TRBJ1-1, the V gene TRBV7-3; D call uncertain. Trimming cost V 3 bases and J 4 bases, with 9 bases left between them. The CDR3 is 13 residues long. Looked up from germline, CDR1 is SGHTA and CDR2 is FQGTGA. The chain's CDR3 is CASSFAPLTEAFF. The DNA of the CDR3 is TGTGCCAGCAGCTTTGCCCCCCTCACTGAAGCTTTCTTT.

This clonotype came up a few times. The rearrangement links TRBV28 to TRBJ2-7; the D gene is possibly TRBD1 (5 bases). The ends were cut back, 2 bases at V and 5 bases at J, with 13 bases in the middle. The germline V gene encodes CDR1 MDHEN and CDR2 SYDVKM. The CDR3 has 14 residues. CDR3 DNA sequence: TGTGCCAGCAGTTTAAGTCAGGGTTCTCACGAGCAGTACTTC. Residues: CASSLSQGSHEQYF.

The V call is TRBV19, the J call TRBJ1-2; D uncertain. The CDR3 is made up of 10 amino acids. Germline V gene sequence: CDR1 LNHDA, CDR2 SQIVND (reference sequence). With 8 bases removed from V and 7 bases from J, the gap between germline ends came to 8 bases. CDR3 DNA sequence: TGTGCCAGTGGACGGGGTGGCTACACCTTC. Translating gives CASGRGGYTF.

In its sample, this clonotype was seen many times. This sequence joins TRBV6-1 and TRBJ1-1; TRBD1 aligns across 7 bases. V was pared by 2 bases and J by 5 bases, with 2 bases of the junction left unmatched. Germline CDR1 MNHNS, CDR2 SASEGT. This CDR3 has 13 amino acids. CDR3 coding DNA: TGTGCCAGCAGTGAAAGACAGGGAACTGAAGCTTTCTTT. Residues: CASSERQGTEAFF.

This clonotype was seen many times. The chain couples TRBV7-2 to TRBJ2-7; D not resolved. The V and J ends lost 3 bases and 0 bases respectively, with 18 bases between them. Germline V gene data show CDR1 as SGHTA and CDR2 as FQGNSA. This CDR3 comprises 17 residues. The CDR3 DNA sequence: TGTGCCAGCAGCTTGTATAGCCCGAAGACATTCTCCTACGAGCAGTACTTC. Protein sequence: CASSLYSPKTFSYEQYF.

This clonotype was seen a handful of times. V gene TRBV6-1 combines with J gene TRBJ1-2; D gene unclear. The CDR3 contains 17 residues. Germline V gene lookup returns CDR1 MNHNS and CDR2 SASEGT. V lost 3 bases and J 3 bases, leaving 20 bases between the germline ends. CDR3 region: CASSESIWVSPYYGYTF. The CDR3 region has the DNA TGTGCCAGCAGTGAGTCGATTTGGGTCTCGCCTTACTATGGCTACACCTTC.

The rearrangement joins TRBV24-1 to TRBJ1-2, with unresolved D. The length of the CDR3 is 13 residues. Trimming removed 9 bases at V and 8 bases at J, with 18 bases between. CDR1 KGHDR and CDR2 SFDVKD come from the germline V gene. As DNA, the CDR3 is TGTGCCACCTCTACTCCGAACTATGGCGGCTACACCTTC. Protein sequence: CATSTPNYGGYTF.

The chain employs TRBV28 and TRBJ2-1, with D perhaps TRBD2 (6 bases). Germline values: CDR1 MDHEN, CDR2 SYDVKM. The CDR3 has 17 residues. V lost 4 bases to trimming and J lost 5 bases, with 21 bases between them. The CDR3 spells CASSSFLRAGPNNEQFF. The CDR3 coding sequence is TGTGCCAGCAGTTCCTTTTTGAGGGCGGGACCTAACAATGAGCAGTTCTTC. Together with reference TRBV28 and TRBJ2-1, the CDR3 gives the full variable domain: DVKVTQSSRYLVKRTGEKVFLECVQDMDHENMFWYRQDPGLGLRLIYFSYDVKMKEKGDIPEGYSVSREKKERFSLILESASTNQTSMYLCASSSFLRAGPNNEQFFGPGTRLTVL.

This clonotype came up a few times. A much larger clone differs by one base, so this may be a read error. CDR3 amino acids: CASSNRDRAHNEQFF. CDR3 DNA sequence: TGTGCCAGCAGTAACCGGGACAGGGCTCACAATGAGCAGTTCTTC. The chain combines TRBV5-5 with TRBJ2-1; TRBD1 matches 9 bases. Losses at the gene ends were 5 bases for V and 5 bases for J; bases not matched to a gene: 8. Germline V gives CDR1 SGHKS, CDR2 YYEKEE (reference sequence). CDR3 length: 15 residues.